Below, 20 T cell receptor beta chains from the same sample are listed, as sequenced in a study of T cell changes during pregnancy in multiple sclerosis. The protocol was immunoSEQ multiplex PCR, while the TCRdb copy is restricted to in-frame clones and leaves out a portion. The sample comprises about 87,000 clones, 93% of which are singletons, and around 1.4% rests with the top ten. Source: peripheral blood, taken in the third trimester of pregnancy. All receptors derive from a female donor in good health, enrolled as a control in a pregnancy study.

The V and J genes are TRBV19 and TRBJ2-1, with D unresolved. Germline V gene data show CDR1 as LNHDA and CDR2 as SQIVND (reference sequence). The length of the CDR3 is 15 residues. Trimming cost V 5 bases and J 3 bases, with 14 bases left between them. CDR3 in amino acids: CASSPLAVSYNEQFF. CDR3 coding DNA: TGTGCCAGTAGTCCCCTGGCGGTTAGCTACAATGAGCAGTTCTTC.

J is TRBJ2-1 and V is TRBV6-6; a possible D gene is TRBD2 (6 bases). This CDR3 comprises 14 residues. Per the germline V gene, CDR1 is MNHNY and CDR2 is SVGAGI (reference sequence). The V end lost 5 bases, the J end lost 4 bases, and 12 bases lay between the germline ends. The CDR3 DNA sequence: TGTGCCAGCAGTATAGCGGAGGAATACAATGAGCAGTTCTTC. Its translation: CASSIAEEYNEQFF.

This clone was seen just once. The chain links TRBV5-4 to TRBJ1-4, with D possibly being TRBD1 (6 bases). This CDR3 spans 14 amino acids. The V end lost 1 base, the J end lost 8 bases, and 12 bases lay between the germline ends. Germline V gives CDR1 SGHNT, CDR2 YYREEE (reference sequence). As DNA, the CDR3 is TGTGCCAGCAGCTTGAAGGGGGTTGGAGAAAAACTGTTTTTT. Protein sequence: CASSLKGVGEKLFF.

The CDR3 region is CASSIGANYGYTF. The DNA of the CDR3 is TGTGCCAGTAGTATCGGAGCTAACTATGGCTACACCTTC. The genes are TRBV19 and TRBJ1-2; D unclear. Trimming removed 3 bases from V and 0 bases from J, with 5 bases in between. CDR3 size: 13 residues. Germline CDR1 reads LNHDA; CDR2 reads SQIVND (reference sequence).

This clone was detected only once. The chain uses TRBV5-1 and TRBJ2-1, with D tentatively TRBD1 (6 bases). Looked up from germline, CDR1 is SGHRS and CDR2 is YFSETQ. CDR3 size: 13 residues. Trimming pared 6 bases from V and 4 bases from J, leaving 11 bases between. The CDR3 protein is CASTAGAYNEQFF. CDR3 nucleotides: TGCGCCAGCACGGCAGGGGCTTACAATGAGCAGTTCTTC.

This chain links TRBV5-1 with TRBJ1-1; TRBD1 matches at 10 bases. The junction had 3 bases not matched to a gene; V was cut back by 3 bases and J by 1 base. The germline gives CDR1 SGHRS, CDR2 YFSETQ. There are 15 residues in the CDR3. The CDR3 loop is CASSSRTGGNTEAFF. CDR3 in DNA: TGCGCCAGCAGCTCCCGGACAGGGGGGAACACTGAAGCTTTCTTT.

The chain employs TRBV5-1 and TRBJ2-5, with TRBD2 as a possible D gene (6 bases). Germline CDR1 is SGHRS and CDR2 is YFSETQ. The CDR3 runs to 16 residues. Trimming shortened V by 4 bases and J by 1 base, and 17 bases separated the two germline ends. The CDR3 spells CASSPGDRGFQETQYF. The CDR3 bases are TGCGCCAGCAGCCCGGGGGACCGAGGGTTCCAAGAGACCCAGTACTTC. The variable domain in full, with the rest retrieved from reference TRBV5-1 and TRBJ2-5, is KAGVTQTPRYLIKTRGQQVTLSCSPISGHRSVSWYQQTPGQGLQFLFEYFSETQRNKGNFPGRFSGRQFSNSRSEMNVSTLELGDSALYLCASSPGDRGFQETQYFGPGTRLLVL.

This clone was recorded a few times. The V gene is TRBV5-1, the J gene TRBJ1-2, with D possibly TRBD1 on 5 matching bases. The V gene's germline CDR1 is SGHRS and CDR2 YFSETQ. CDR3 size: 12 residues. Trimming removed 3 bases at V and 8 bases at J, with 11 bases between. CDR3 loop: CASSSSGKGYTF. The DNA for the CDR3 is TGCGCCAGCAGCTCCTCAGGGAAGGGCTACACCTTC.

CDR3 loop: CASTGQGQDTQYF. CDR3 DNA sequence: TGTGCCAGCACAGGACAGGGTCAGGATACGCAGTATTTT. The chain uses TRBV27 and TRBJ2-3; 8 bases fit TRBD1. The CDR3 is 13 residues long. In germline, CDR1 is MNHEY, CDR2 SMNVEV (reference sequence). Trimming took 7 bases from V and 6 from J; bases not matched to a gene: 6.

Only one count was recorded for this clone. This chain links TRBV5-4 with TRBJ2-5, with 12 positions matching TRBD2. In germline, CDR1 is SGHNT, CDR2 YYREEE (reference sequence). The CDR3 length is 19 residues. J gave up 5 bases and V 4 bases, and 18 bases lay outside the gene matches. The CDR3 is CASSDRRGTSGHSLETQYF. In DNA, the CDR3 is TGTGCCAGCAGCGACAGGAGGGGGACTAGCGGGCATTCCCTGGAGACCCAGTACTTC.

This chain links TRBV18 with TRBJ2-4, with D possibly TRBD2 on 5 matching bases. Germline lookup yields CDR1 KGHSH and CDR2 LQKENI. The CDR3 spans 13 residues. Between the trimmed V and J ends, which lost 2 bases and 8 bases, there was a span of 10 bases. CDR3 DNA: TGTGCCAGCTCACCAAGGGAGAGGGACATTCAGTACTTC. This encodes CASSPRERDIQYF.

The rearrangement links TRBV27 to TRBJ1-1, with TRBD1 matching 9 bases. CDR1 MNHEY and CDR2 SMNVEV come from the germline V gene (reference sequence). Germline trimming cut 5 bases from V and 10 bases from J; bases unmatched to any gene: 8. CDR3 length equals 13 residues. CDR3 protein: CASSAGQGGRAFF. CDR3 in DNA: TGTGCCAGCAGTGCGGGACAGGGAGGAAGAGCTTTCTTT.

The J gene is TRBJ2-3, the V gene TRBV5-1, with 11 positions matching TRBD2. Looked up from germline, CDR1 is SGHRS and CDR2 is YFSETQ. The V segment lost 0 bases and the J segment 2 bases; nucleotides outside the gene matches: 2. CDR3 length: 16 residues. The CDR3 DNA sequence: TGCGCCAGCAGCTTGGGTAGCGGGAGGGCCACAGATACGCAGTATTTT. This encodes CASSLGSGRATDTQYF.

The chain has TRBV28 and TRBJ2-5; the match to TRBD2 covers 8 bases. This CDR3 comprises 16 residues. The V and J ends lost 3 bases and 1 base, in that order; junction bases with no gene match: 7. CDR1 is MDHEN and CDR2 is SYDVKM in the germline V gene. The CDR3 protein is CASSFLAGGLQETQYF. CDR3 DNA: TGTGCCAGCAGTTTTTTGGCGGGAGGCCTCCAAGAGACCCAGTACTTC.

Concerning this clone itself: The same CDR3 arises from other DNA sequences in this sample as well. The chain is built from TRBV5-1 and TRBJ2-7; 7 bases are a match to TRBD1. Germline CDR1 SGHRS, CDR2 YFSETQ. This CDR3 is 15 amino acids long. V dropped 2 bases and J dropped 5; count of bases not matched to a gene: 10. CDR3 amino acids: CASSLSRGGKDEQYF. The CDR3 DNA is TGCGCCAGCAGCTTATCTAGAGGGGGCAAGGACGAGCAGTACTTC.

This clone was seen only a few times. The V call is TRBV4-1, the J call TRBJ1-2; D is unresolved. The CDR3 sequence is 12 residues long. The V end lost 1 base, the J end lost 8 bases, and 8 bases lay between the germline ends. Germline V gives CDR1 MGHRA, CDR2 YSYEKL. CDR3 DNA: TGCGCCAGCAGCCAAGCGACTTACGGCTACACCTTC. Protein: CASSQATYGYTF.

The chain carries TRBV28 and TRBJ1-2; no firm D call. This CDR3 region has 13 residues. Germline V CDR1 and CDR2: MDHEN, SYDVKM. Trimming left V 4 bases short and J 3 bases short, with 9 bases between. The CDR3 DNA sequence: TGTGCCAGCAGTTGGAGTGAAGACTATGGCTACACCTTC. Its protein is CASSWSEDYGYTF.

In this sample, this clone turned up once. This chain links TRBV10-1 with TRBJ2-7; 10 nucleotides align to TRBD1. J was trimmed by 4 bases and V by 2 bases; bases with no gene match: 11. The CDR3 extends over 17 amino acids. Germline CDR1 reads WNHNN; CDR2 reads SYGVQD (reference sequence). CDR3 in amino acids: CASSEKQLGQGFYEQYF. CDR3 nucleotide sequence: TGCGCCAGCAGTGAGAAACAGTTGGGACAGGGGTTTTACGAGCAGTACTTC.

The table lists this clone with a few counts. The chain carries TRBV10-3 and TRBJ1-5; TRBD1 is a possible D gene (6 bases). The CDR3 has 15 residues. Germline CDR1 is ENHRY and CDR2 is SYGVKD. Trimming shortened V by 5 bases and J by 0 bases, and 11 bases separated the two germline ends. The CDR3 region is CAISSGDVSNQPQHF. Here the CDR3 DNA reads TGTGCCATCAGTTCAGGGGACGTTAGCAATCAGCCCCAGCATTTT.

The chain's CDR3 is CASSIGRDRGIQYF. In DNA form, the CDR3 reads TGTGCCAGTAGTATAGGGAGGGACAGAGGCATTCAGTACTTC. The chain joins TRBV19 to TRBJ2-4; maybe TRBD1 (7 bases). Per the germline V gene, CDR1 is LNHDA and CDR2 is SQIVND (reference sequence). Trimming took off 1 base at V and 9 bases at J, with 13 bases between the two ends. The CDR3 length is 14 residues.